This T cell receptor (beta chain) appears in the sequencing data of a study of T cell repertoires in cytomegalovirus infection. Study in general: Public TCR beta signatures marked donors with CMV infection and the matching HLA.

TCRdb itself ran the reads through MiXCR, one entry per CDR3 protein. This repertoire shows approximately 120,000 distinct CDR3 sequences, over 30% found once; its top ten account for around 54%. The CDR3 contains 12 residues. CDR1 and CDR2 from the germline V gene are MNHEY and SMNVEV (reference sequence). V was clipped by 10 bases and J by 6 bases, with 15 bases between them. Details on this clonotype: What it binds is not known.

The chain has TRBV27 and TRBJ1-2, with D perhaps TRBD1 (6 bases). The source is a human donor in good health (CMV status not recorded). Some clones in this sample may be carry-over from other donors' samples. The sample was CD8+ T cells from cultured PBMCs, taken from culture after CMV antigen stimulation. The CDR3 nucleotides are TGTGCCACCCGAGGGGGTTTTCATGGCTACACCTTC. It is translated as CATRGGFHGYTF.